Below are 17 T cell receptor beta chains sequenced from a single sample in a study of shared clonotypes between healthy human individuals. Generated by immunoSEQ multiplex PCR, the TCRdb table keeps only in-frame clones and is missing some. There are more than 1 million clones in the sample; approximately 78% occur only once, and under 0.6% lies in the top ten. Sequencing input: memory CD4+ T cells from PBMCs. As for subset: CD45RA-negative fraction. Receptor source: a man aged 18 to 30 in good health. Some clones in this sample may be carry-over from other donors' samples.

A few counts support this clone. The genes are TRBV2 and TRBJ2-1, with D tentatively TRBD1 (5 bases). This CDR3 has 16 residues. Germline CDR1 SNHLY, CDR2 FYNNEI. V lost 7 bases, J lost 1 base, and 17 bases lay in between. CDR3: CASTSLSGKSYNEQFF. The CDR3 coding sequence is TGTGCCAGCACTAGTTTGTCAGGGAAGTCCTACAATGAGCAGTTCTTC.

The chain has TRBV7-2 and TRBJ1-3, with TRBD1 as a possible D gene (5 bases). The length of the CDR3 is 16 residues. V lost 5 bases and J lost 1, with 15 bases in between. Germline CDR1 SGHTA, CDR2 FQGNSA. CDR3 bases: TGTGCCAGCAGCCCGGAGGGGATCTTTTCTGGAAACACCATATATTTT. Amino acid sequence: CASSPEGIFSGNTIYF. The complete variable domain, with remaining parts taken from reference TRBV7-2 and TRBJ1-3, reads GAGVSQSPSNKVTEKGKDVELRCDPISGHTALYWYRQSLGQGLEFLIYFQGNSAPDKSGLPSDRFSAERTGGSVSTLTIQRTQQEDSAVYLCASSPEGIFSGNTIYFGEGSWLTVV.

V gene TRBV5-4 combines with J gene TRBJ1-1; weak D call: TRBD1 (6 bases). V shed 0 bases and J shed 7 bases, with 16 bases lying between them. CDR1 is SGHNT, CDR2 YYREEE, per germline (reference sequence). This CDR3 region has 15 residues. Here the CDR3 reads CASSLVTGAKVEAFF. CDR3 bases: TGTGCCAGCAGCTTGGTCACGGGGGCGAAGGTTGAAGCTTTCTTT.

Here the CDR3 reads CASRPTLAYTGELFF. The CDR3, as DNA: TGTGCCAGCCGCCCGACTCTAGCGTACACCGGGGAGCTGTTTTTT. The chain recombines TRBV2 with TRBJ2-2, with TRBD2 as a possible D gene (6 bases). Germline lookup yields CDR1 SNHLY and CDR2 FYNNEI. Trimming stripped 8 bases from V and 3 bases from J, with 16 bases between. The CDR3 covers 15 residues.

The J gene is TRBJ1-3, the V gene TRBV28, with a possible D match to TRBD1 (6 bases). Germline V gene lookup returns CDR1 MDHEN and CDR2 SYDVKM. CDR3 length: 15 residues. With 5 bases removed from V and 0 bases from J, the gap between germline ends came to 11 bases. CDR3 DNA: TGTGCCAGCAGTCGAGGGGGTGCCTCTGGAAACACCATATATTTT. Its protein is CASSRGGASGNTIYF. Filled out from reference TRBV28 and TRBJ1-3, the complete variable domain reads DVKVTQSSRYLVKRTGEKVFLECVQDMDHENMFWYRQDPGLGLRLIYFSYDVKMKEKGDIPEGYSVSREKKERFSLILESASTNQTSMYLCASSRGGASGNTIYFGEGSWLTVV.

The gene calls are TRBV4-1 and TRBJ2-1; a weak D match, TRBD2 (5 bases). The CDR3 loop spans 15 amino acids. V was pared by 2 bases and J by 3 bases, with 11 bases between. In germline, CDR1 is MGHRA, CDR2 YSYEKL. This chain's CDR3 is CASSQYFRDYNEQFF. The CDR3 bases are TGCGCCAGCAGCCAATACTTCCGGGACTACAATGAGCAGTTCTTC.

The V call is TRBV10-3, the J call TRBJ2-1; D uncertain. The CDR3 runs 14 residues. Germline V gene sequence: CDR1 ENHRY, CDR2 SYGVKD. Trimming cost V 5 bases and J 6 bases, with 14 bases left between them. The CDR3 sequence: CAISRPRDFNEQFF. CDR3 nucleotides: TGTGCCATCAGTCGACCCCGCGACTTCAATGAGCAGTTCTTC.

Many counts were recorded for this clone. CDR3 coding DNA: TGTGCCAGCAGCCAAGATTTGGTTAACTATGGCTACACCTTC. Its translation: CASSQDLVNYGYTF. The rearrangement links TRBV4-2 to TRBJ1-2, with D hard to call. The CDR3 consists of 14 residues. The germline V gene has CDR1 LGHNA and CDR2 YNFKEQ. The V end was cut by 0 bases, the J end by 1 base, with 6 bases between.

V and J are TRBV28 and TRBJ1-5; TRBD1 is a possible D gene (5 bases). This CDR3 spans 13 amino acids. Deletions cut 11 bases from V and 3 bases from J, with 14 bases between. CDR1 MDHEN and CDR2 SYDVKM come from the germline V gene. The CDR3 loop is CAALGGLNQPQHF. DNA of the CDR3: TGTGCCGCTTTGGGGGGTCTCAATCAGCCCCAGCATTTT.

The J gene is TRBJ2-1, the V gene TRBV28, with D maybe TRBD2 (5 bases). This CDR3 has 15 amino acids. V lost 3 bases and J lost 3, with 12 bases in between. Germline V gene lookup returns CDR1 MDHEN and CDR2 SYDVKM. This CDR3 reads CASSLSGSFYNEQFF. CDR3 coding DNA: TGTGCCAGCAGTTTGAGCGGCAGCTTCTACAATGAGCAGTTCTTC.

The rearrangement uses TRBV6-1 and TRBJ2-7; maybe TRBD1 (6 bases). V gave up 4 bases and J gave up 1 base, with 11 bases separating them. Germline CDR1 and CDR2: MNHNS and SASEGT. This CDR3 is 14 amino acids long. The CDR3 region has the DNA TGTGCCAGCAGTGGTTGGGACAAATCCTACGAGCAGTACTTC. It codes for CASSGWDKSYEQYF.

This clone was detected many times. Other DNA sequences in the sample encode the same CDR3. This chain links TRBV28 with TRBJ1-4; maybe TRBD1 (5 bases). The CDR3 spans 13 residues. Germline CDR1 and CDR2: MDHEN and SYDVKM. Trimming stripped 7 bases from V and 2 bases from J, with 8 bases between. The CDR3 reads CASTGATNEKLFF. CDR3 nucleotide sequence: TGTGCCAGCACCGGGGCGACTAATGAAAAACTGTTTTTT.

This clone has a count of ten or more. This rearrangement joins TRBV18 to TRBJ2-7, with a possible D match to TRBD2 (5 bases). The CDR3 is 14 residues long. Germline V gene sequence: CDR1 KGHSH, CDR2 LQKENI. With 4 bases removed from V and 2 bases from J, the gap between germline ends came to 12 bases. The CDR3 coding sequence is TGTGCCAGCTCACGAGCGGCCCAAACCTACGAGCAGTACTTC. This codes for CASSRAAQTYEQYF.

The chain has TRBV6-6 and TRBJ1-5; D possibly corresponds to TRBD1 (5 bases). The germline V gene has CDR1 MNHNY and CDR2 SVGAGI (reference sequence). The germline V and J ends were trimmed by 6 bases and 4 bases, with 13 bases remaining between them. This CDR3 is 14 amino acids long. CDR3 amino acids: CASSTGRSNQPQHF. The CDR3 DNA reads TGTGCCAGCAGCACAGGACGGTCGAATCAGCCCCAGCATTTT.

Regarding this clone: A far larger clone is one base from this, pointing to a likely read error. CDR3 loop: CASSYRAGNTIYF. CDR3 in DNA: TGTGCCAGCAGCTACAGGGCTGGAAACACCATATATTTT. The genes are TRBV7-9 and TRBJ1-3; D is perhaps TRBD1 (6 bases). The CDR3 sequence is 13 residues long. The germline V and J ends were trimmed by 4 bases and 2 bases, with 6 bases remaining between them. Germline-derived CDR1 and CDR2 are SEHNR and FQNEAQ (reference sequence).

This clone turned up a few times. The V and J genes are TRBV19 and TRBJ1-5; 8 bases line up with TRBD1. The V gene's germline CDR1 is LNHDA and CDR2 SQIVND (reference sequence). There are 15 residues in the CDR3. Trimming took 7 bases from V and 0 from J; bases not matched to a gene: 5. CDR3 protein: CASTAGGYSNQPQHF. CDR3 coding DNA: TGTGCCAGTACCGCAGGGGGCTATAGCAATCAGCCCCAGCATTTT.

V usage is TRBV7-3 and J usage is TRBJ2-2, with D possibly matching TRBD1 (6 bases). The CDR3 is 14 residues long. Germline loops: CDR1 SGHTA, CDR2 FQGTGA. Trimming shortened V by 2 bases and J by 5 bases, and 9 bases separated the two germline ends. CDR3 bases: TGTGCCAGCAGCTTATTAGGGGGAACCGGGGAGCTGTTTTTT. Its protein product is CASSLLGGTGELFF. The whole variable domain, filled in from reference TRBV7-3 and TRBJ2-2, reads GAGVSQTPSNKVTEKGKYVELRCDPISGHTALYWYRQSLGQGPEFLIYFQGTGAADDSGLPNDRFFAVRPEGSVSTLKIQRTERGDSAVYLCASSLLGGTGELFFGEGSRLTVL.